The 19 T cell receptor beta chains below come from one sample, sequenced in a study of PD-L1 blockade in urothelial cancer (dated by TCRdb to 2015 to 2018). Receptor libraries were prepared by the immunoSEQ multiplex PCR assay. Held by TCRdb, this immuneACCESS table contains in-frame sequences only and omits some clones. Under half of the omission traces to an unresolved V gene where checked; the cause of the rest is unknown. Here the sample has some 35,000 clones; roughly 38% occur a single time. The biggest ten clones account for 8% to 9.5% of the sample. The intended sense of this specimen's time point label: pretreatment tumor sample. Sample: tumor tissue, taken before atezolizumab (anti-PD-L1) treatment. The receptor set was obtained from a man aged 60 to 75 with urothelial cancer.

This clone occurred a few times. In nucleotides, the CDR3 is TGTGCCAGCAGTTACCAGGGCCCTCTTAGCAATCAGCCCCAGCATTTT. Its translation is CASSYQGPLSNQPQHF. The chain combines TRBV6-8 with TRBJ1-5, with D possibly matching TRBD1 (5 bases). This CDR3 has 16 residues. Trimming left V 2 bases short and J 0 bases short, with 11 bases between. Germline loops: CDR1 MNHGY, CDR2 SAAAGT.

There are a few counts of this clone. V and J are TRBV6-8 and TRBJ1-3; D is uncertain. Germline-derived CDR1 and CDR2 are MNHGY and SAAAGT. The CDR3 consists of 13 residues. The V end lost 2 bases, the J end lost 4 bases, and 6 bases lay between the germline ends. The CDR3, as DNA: TGTGCCAGCAGTTACGGAGACGGAAACACCATATATTTT. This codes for CASSYGDGNTIYF.

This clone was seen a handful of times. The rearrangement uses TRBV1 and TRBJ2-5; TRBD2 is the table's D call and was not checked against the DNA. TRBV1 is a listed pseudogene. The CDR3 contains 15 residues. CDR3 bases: TGCGCCAGCAGCCTCCCGGGGGGGCAGGGGAAGACCCAGTACTTC. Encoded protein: CASSLPGGQGKTQYF.

This chain's CDR3 is CSVVGQGAGELFF. The CDR3 nucleotides read TGCAGCGTTGTGGGACAGGGGGCCGGGGAGCTGTTTTTT. The chain carries TRBV29-1 and TRBJ2-2; 11 bases map to TRBD1. The CDR3 length is 13 residues. Germline V gene lookup returns CDR1 SQVTM and CDR2 ANQGSEA. J lost 6 bases, V lost 4 bases, and 1 base had no gene match.

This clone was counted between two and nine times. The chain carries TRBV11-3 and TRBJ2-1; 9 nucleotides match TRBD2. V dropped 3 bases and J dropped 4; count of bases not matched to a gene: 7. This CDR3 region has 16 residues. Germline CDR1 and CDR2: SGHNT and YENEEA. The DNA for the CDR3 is TGTGCCAGCAGCTTGGTTAGACTAGCGGATTACAATGAGCAGTTCTTC. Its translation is CASSLVRLADYNEQFF.

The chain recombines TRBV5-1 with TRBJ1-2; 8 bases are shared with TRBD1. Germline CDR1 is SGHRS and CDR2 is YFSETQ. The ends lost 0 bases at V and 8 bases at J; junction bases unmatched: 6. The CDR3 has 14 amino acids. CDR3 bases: TGCGCCAGCAGCTTGGGGGACAGGCCAGGGGGCTACACCTTC. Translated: CASSLGDRPGGYTF. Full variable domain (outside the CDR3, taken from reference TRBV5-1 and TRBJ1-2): KAGVTQTPRYLIKTRGQQVTLSCSPISGHRSVSWYQQTPGQGLQFLFEYFSETQRNKGNFPGRFSGRQFSNSRSEMNVSTLELGDSALYLCASSLGDRPGGYTFGSGTRLTVV.

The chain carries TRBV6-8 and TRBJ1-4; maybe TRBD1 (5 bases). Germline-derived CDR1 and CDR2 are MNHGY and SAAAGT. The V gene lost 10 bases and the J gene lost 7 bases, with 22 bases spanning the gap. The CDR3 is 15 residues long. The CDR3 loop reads CAIGQGGAATEKLFF. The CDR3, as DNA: TGTGCCATCGGCCAGGGAGGAGCTGCCACTGAAAAACTGTTTTTT.

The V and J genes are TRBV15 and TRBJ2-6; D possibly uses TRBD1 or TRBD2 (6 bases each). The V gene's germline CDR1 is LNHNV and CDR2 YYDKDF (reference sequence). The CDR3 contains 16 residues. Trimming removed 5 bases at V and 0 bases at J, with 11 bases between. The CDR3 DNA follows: TGTGCCACCAGCGGTGGAGGGGGCTCTGGGGCCAACGTCCTGACTTTC. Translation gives CATSGGGGSGANVLTF. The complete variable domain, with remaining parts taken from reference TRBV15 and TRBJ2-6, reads DAMVIQNPRYQVTQFGKPVTLSCSQTLNHNVMYWYQQKSSQAPKLLFHYYDKDFNNEADTPDNFQSRRPNTSFCFLDIRSPGLGDTAMYLCATSGGGGSGANVLTFGAGSRLTVL.

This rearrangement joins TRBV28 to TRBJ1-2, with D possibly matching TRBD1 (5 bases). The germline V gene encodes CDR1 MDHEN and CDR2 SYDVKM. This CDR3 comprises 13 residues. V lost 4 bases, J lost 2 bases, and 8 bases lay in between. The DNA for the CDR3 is TGTGCCAGCAGTTGGGGCAGCAACTATGGCTACACCTTC. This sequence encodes CASSWGSNYGYTF.

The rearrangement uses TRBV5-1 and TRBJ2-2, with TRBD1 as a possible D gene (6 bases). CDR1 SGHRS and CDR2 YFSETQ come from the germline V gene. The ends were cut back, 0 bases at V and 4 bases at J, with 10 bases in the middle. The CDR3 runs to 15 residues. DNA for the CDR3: TGCGCCAGCAGCTTGGTAGGGACAACCACCGGGGAGCTGTTTTTT. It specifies CASSLVGTTTGELFF.

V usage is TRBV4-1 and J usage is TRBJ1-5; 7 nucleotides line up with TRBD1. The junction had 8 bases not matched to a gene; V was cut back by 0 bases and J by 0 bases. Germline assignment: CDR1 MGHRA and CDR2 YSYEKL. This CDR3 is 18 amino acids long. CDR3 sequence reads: CASSQEPGTAFSNQPQHF. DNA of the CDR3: TGCGCCAGCAGCCAAGAGCCTGGGACAGCCTTTAGCAATCAGCCCCAGCATTTT.

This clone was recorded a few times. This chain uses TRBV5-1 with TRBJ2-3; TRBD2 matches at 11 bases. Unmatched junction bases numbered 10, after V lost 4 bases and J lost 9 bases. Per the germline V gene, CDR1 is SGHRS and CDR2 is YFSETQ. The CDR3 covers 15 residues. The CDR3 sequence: CASSLQTSGGATQYF. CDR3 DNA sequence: TGCGCCAGCAGCCTACAAACTAGCGGGGGCGCGACGCAGTATTTT.

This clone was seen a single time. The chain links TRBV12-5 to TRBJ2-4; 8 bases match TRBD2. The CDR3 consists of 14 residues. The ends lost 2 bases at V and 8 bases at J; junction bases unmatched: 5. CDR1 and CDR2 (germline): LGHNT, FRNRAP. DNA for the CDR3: TGTGCTAGTGGTTTGTCAGGGCGGGAGGACATTCAGTACTTC. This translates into CASGLSGREDIQYF.

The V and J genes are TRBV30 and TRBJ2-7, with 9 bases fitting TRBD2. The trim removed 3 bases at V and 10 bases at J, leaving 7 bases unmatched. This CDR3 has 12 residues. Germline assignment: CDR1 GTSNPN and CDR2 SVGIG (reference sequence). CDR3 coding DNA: TGTGCCTGGAGCCTCCAGCGGGGGGAACAGTACTTC. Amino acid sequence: CAWSLQRGEQYF.

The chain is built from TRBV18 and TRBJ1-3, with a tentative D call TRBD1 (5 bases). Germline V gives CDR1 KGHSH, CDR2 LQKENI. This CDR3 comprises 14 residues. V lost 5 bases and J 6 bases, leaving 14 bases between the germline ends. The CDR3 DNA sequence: TGTGCCAGCTCATCCTGGGACTCAGAAAACACCATATATTTT. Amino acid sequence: CASSSWDSENTIYF.

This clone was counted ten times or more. The DNA for the CDR3 is TGTGCCAGCAGCTCCCGTGGGGAGTGGGTCACTGAAGCTTTCTTT. Encoded protein: CASSSRGEWVTEAFF. The chain carries TRBV11-3 and TRBJ1-1; D is undetermined. Germline loops: CDR1 SGHNT, CDR2 YENEEA. The CDR3 covers 15 residues. V lost 4 bases and J lost 4, with 16 bases in between.

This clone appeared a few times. In nucleotides, the CDR3 is TGTGCCTGGAGTGGTTATAGCAATCAGCCCCAGCATTTT. Residues: CAWSGYSNQPQHF. The V gene is TRBV30, the J gene TRBJ1-5; D is unresolved. Germline-derived CDR1 and CDR2 are GTSNPN and SVGIG (reference sequence). The CDR3 is 13 residues long. The ends were cut back, 1 base at V and 0 bases at J, with 4 bases in the middle.

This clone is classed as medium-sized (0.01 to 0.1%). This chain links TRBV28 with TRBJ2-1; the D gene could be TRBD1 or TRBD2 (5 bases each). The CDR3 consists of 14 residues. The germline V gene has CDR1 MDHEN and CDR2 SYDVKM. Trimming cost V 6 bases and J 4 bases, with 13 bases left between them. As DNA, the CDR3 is TGTGCCAGCAGAACGGGACCACCTTACAATGAGCAGTTCTTC. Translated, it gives CASRTGPPYNEQFF.

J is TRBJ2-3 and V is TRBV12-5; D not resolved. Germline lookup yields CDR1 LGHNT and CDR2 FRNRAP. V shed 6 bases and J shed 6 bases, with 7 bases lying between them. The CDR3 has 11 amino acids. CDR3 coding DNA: TGTGCTAGTGGCCTAGGGGATACGCAGTATTTT. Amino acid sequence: CASGLGDTQYF.